This TCR beta chain was retrieved from a study of spatial heterogeneity in lung cancer. As for the study in general: The study consistently detected more beta-chain than alpha-chain sequences. Each distinct TCR and UMI combination averaged more than ten appearances in raw reads. Whole-study findings and limits: Blood carried ubiquitous expanded tumor TCRs more at resection than follow-up.

Time point described: blood at routine non-recurrence follow-up after resection. Without sorting, whole RNA was sequenced from tumor, nontumor lung or frozen PBMC. The CDR3 has 17 residues. Germline assignment: CDR1 LGHNA and CDR2 YNFKEQ. V was pared by 0 bases and J by 7 bases, with 12 bases of the junction left unmatched. In its sample, this clonotype was seen a few times. Its cognate antigen is unknown. TCRdb re-derived calls from the 5' RACE reads in MiXCR, one entry per CDR3 protein. This sample carries roughly 120,000 distinct CDR3 sequences, 9% to 15% of them seen once, and the ten largest clones take about 15%.

The chain uses TRBV4-2 and TRBJ2-4; 7 bases line up with TRBD2. The material was PBMCs, obtained at follow-up. The clonotype was recovered from a male donor with early-stage non-small cell lung cancer. The CDR3 sequence is CASSQDPIGGRGNIQYF. The CDR3 DNA sequence: TGTGCCAGCAGCCAAGATCCGATAGGAGGGAGGGGCAACATTCAGTACTTC.